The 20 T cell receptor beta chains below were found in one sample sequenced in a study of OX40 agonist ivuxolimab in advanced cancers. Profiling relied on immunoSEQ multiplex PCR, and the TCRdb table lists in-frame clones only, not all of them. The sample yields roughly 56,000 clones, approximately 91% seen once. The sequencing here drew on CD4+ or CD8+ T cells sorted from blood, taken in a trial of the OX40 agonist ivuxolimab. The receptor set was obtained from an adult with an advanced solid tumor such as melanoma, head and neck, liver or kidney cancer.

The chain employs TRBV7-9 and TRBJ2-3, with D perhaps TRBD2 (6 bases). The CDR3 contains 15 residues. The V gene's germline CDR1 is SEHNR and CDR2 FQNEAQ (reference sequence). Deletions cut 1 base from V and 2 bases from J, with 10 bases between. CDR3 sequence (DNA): TGTGCCAGCAGCTTAGTGGAGGGCCACACAGATACGCAGTATTTT. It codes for CASSLVEGHTDTQYF. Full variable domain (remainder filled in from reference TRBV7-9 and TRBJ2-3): DTGVSQNPRHKITKRGQNVTFRCDPISEHNRLYWYRQTLGQGPEFLTYFQNEAQLEKSRLLSDRFSAERPKGSFSTLEIQRTEQGDSAMYLCASSLVEGHTDTQYFGPGTRLTVL.

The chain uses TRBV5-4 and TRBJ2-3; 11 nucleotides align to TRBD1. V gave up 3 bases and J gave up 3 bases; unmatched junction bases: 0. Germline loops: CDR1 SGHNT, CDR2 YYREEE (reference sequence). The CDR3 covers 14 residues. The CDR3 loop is CASSWDRGTDTQYF. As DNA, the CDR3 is TGTGCCAGCAGCTGGGACAGGGGGACAGATACGCAGTATTTT. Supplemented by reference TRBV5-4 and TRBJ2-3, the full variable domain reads ETGVTQSPTHLIKTRGQQVTLRCSSQSGHNTVSWYQQALGQGPQFIFQYYREEENGRGNFPPRFSGLQFPNYSSELNVNALELDDSALYLCASSWDRGTDTQYFGPGTRLTVL.

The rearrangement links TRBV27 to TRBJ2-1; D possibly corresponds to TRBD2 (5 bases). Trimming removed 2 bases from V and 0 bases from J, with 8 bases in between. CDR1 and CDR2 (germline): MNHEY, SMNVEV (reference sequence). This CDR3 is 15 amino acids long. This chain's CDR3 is CASSLVGSSYNEQFF. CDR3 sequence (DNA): TGTGCCAGCAGTTTAGTGGGGAGCTCCTACAATGAGCAGTTCTTC.

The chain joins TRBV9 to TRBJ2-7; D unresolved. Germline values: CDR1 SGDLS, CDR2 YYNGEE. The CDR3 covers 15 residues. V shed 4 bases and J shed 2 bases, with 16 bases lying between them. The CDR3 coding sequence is TGTGCCAGCAGCCATTCTGAAGGGAACCCCTACGAGCAGTACTTC. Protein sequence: CASSHSEGNPYEQYF.

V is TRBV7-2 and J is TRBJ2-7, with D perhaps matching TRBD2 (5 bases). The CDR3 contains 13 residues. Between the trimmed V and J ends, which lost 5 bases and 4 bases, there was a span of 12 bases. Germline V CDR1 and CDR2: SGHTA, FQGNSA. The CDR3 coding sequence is TGTGCCAGCAGCGAAGGAGGCAGTTACGAGCAGTACTTC. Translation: CASSEGGSYEQYF. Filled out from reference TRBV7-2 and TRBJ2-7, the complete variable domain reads GAGVSQSPSNKVTEKGKDVELRCDPISGHTALYWYRQSLGQGLEFLIYFQGNSAPDKSGLPSDRFSAERTGGSVSTLTIQRTQQEDSAVYLCASSEGGSYEQYFGPGTRLTVT.

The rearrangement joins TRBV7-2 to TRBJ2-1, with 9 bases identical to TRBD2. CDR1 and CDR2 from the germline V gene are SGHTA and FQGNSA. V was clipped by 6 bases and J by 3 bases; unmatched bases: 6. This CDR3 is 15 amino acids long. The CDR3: CASRETSGVYNEQFF. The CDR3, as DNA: TGTGCCAGCAGGGAGACTAGCGGAGTCTACAATGAGCAGTTCTTC.

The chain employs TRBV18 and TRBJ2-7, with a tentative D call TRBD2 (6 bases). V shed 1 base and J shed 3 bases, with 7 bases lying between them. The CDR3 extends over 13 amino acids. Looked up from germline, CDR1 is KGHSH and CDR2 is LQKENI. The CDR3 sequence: CASSPRRGYEQYF. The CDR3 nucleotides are TGTGCCAGCTCACCACGGCGGGGCTACGAGCAGTACTTC.

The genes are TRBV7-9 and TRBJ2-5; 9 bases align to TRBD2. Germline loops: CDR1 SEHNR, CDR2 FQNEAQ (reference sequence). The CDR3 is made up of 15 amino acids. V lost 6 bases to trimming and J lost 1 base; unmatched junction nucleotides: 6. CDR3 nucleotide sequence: TGTGCCAGCAGTACTCCAGCGGGAGGCCAAGAGACCCAGTACTTC. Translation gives CASSTPAGGQETQYF.

CDR3 sequence (DNA): TGTGCCAGCAGTTTCACTGTAGGACGGGAGGGCCTCCACGAGCAGTACTTC. Translating it yields CASSFTVGREGLHEQYF. The rearrangement joins TRBV28 to TRBJ2-7, with TRBD2 identical over 8 bases. Germline V gene sequence: CDR1 MDHEN, CDR2 SYDVKM. The CDR3 consists of 17 residues. With 3 bases clipped from V and 5 bases from J, the junction kept 15 bases outside the gene matches.

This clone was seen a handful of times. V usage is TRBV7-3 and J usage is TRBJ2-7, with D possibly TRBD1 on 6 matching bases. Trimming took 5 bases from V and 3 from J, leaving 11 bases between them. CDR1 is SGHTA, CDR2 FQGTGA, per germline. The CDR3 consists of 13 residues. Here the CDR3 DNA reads TGTGCCAGCAGCCCAACAGGGTTCTACGAGCAGTACTTC. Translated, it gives CASSPTGFYEQYF.

The CDR3 DNA sequence: TGTGCCAGCAGAGACGGGAGCCAGGGTGAGCAGTTCTTC. Its translation is CASRDGSQGEQFF. This chain joins TRBV28 and TRBJ2-1; D possibly corresponds to TRBD2 (6 bases). This CDR3 has 13 residues. Germline CDR1 MDHEN, CDR2 SYDVKM. Trimming took 6 bases from V and 9 from J, leaving 15 bases between them.

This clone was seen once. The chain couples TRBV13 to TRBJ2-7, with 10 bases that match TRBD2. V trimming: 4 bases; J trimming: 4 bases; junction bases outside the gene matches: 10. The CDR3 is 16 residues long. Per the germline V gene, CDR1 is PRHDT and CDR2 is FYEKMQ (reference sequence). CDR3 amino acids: CASSSGRTSGTYEQYF. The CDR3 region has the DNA TGTGCCAGCAGCTCCGGTCGGACTAGCGGAACTTACGAGCAGTACTTC.

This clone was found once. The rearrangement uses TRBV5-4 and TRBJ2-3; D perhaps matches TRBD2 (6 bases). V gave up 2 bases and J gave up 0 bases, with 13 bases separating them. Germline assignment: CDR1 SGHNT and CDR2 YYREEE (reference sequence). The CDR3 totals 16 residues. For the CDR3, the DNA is TGTGCCAGCAGCTTTAATCTGGGAGGTAGCACAGATACGCAGTATTTT. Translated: CASSFNLGGSTDTQYF.

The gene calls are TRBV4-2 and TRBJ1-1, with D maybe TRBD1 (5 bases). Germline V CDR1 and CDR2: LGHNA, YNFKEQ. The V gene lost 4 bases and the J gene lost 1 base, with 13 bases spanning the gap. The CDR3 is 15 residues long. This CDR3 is CASSLGQIQNTEAFF. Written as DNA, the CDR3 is TGTGCCAGCAGCCTTGGACAAATCCAGAACACTGAAGCTTTCTTT.

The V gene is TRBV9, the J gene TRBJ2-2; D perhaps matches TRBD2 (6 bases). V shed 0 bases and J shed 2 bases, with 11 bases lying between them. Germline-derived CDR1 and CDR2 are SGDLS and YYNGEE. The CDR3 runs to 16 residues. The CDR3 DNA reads TGTGCCAGCAGCGTAGACGGTAGCGGCAACACCGGGGAGCTGTTTTTT. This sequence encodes CASSVDGSGNTGELFF.

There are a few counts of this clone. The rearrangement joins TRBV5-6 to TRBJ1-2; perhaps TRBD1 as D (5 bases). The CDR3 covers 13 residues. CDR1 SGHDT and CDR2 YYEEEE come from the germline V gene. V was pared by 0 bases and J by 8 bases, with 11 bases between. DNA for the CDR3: TGTGCCAGCAGCTTGGAATTGGGGGGAGGCTACACCTTC. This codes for CASSLELGGGYTF.

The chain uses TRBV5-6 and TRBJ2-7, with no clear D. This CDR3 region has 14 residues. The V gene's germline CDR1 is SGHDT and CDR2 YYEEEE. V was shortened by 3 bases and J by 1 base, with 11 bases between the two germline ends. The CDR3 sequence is CASSSGTTSYEQYF. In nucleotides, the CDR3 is TGTGCCAGCAGCTCCGGCACTACTTCCTACGAGCAGTACTTC.

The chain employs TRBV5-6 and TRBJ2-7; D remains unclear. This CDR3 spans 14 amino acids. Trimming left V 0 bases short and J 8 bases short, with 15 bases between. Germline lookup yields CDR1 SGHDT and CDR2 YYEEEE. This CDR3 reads CASSLAEDEWKQYF. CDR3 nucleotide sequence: TGTGCCAGCAGCTTGGCAGAGGATGAATGGAAGCAGTACTTC.

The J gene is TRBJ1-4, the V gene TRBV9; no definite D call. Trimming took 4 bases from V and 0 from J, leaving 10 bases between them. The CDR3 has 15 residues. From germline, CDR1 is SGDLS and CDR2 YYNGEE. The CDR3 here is CASSPSGSTNEKLFF. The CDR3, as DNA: TGTGCCAGCAGCCCCTCGGGATCAACTAATGAAAAACTGTTTTTT.

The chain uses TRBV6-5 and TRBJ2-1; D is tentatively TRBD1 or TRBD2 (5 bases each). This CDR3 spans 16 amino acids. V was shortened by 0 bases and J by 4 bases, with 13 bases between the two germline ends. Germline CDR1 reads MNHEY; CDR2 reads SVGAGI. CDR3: CASSYSLGPAYNEQFF. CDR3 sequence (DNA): TGTGCCAGCAGTTACTCATTGGGACCAGCTTACAATGAGCAGTTCTTC.